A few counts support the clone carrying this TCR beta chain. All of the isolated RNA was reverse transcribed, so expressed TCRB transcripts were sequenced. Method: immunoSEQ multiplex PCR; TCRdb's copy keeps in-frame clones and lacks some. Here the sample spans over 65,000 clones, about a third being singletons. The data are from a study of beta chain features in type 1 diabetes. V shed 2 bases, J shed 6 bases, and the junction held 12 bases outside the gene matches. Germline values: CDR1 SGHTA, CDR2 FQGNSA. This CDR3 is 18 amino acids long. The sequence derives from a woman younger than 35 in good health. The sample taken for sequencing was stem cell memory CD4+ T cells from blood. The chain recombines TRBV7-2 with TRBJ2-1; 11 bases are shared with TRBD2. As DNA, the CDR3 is TGTGCCAGCAGCTTACGGCTAGCGGGGGGCCCCAATGGCAATGAGCAGTTCTTC. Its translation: CASSLRLAGGPNGNEQFF.